This TCR beta chain originates from a study of shared clonotypes between healthy human individuals. In its sample, this clone was seen many times. The antigen remains undetermined. It was across several immunoSEQ plates that each subset's genomic DNA was evenly split. Original methodology: Filtering differed because ImmunoSEQ produced junction-only sequences that carried no quality scores. TCRdb's copy holds only in-frame clones and misses some; the assay was immunoSEQ multiplex PCR. The V and J calls and clone size were taken over from that table, and D and trimming were inferred from the DNA. The sample lists 850,000 to 1,100,000 clones, roughly 80% seen once, with more than 0.85% in the top ten. The germline V gene has CDR1 MDHEN and CDR2 SYDVKM. V lost 2 bases, J lost 8 bases, and 9 bases stayed unmatched. The length of the CDR3 is 15 residues. The study, taken as a whole, reports: Naive subsets usually exceeded memory subsets in estimated richness.

This TCR was sampled from a man between 18 and 29 years old in good health. Some clones in this sample may be carry-over from other donors' samples. The J gene is TRBJ2-3, the V gene TRBV28, with 8 nucleotides matching TRBD2. The sequencing input was memory CD4+ T cells from PBMCs. Subset defined: CD45RA-negative fraction. Here the CDR3 DNA reads TGTGCCAGCAGTTTACGGCGGGAGGATCCGGCTACGCAGTATTTT. Encoded protein: CASSLRREDPATQYF.